This TCR beta chain is from a study of naive and memory T cell subsets. Points from the study as a whole: A few larger clonotypes appeared in naive repertoires, especially CD8, possibly memory cells re-expressing CD45RA. TCR counts from RNA may reflect activation-linked expression changes.

A word on this clonotype: Antigen unknown.

The beta constant-region primer was an equimolar mix of two oligonucleotides covering TRBC1 and TRBC2. Nested alpha and beta constant-region primers with the SP2 primer drove four PCR rounds on ligated cDNA. Each CDR3 protein gets one entry after TCRdb re-called the UMI-ligation and nested PCR reads with MiXCR. Of 150,000 or so distinct CDR3 sequences listed, 22% are singletons. The sequence came from a human donor in good health. The sample consisted of naive CD4+ T cells from blood.

The CDR3 nucleotides read TGCAGCGCGCTCTATGGGGCTTACGGCTACACCTTC. Residues: CSALYGAYGYTF. The chain recombines TRBV29-1 with TRBJ1-2, with a possible D match to TRBD1 (5 bases). Deletions cut 7 bases from V and 8 bases from J, with 17 bases between. This CDR3 comprises 12 residues. Germline loops: CDR1 SQVTM, CDR2 ANQGSEA.